The 25 T cell receptor beta chains reported below all come from one sample, sequenced in a study of monozygotic twins with inflammatory bowel disease. TCRdb re-called the 5' RACE reads and gives one entry per CDR3 protein, without DNA. The sample includes about 160,000 distinct CDR3 sequences. The sample comprised blood. Receptors originate from a human donor with ulcerative colitis or Crohn's disease, or a healthy co-twin of an affected twin (not recorded which).

The chain uses TRBV3-1 and TRBJ2-7; no DNA is available, so the TRBD1 call from TCRdb remains unchecked. The CDR3 is 17 amino acids. The germline CDR1 and CDR2 sequences are LGHDT and YNNKEL (reference sequence). The CDR3 sequence: CASSHASETGFPYEQYF.

The chain combines TRBV5-1 with TRBJ2-1; TCRdb calls TRBD1, which cannot be checked without DNA. CDR3 length: 14 amino acids. The germline gives CDR1 SGHRS, CDR2 YFSETQ. CDR3 in amino acids: CASSLVQGRNEQFF.

The chain is built from TRBV27 and TRBJ1-5; TCRdb selects TRBD1, and the lack of DNA leaves this call unchecked. Germline V CDR1 and CDR2: MNHEY, SMNVEV (reference sequence). CDR3 length equals 14 residues. CDR3 in amino acids: CDSSLRQGRAPQHF.

The J gene is TRBJ2-3, the V gene TRBV5-1; TCRdb returns TRBD2, unconfirmable since there is no DNA. Germline-derived CDR1 and CDR2 are SGHRS and YFSETQ. This CDR3 has 15 amino acids. The CDR3: CASKKTSGVTDTQHF.

V is TRBV6-5 and J is TRBJ2-7; TCRdb lists TRBD2, though no DNA is available to test this call. Germline CDR1 and CDR2: MNHEY and SVGAGI. There are 16 residues in the CDR3. CDR3 in amino acids: CASSYSIGSRLYEQYF.

The chain is built from TRBV10-2 and TRBJ2-1; TCRdb's D gene call, TRBD1, goes unchecked for lack of DNA. The CDR3 loop spans 15 amino acids. The V gene's germline CDR1 is WSHSY and CDR2 SAAADI. This chain's CDR3 is CASSEFGQGSDEQFF.

This rearrangement joins TRBV21-1 to TRBJ2-1. TRBV21-1 is assigned pseudogene status. CDR3 length: 16 residues. CDR3 in amino acids: CATLLRSSSSYNEQFF.

The J gene is TRBJ1-2, the V gene TRBV7-6; TCRdb reports TRBD1, a call that lacks DNA to check it against. Germline values: CDR1 SGHVS, CDR2 FNYEAQ. The CDR3 contains 18 residues. Here the CDR3 reads CASSLGPGHSGRIYGYTF.

The CDR3 sequence: CASSLRQGIPYEQYF. The chain carries TRBV19 and TRBJ2-7; checking the TCRdb D call of TRBD1 is not possible without DNA. The germline V gene has CDR1 LNHDA and CDR2 SQIVND (reference sequence). The CDR3 spans 15 residues.

The chain couples TRBV12-3 or TRBV12-4 to TRBJ2-7; lacking DNA, the TRBD1 call made by TCRdb goes unchecked. This CDR3 has 14 amino acids. This CDR3 reads CASSLWDSFYEQYF.

The chain joins TRBV5-1 to TRBJ1-1; TCRdb names TRBD1, which stays unverified in the absence of DNA. The CDR3 is 15 amino acids. Germline-derived CDR1 and CDR2 are SGHRS and YFSETQ. The CDR3 sequence: CASSSYRDSDTEAFF.

The gene calls are TRBV4-2 and TRBJ2-1; TCRdb designates TRBD2, a call that cannot be tested without DNA. CDR3 size: 15 residues. Germline CDR1 is LGHNA and CDR2 is YNFKEQ. CDR3 sequence: CASSQPGRGGNEQFF.

The rearrangement uses TRBV5-1 and TRBJ2-1. The CDR3 runs 14 residues. Germline CDR1 SGHRS, CDR2 YFSETQ. The CDR3: CASTLGGSYNEQFF.

The V and J genes are TRBV25-1 and TRBJ2-3; TCRdb selects TRBD2, and the lack of DNA leaves this call unchecked. CDR1 is MGHDK, CDR2 SYGVNS, per germline. The CDR3 totals 15 residues. CDR3 residues: CASSEYGGAGGTQYF.

The rearrangement links TRBV4-1 to TRBJ2-5; TCRdb picks TRBD1, but there is no DNA to check that call. The CDR3 is 15 residues long. CDR1 and CDR2 (germline): MGHRA, YSYEKL. The CDR3 sequence is CASSLGQDHRETQYF.

V gene TRBV5-1 combines with J gene TRBJ2-1; there is no DNA to check the TCRdb D call of TRBD1. There are 12 residues in the CDR3. Per the germline V gene, CDR1 is SGHRS and CDR2 is YFSETQ. The CDR3: CASSLAGDEQFF.

The rearrangement joins TRBV20-1 to TRBJ2-1; the TCRdb call, TRBD2, lacks DNA for checking. This CDR3 spans 15 amino acids. Germline CDR1 is DFQATT and CDR2 is SNEGSKA (reference sequence). The CDR3 is CSARDGTSPYNEQFF.

The chain links TRBV9 to TRBJ1-1; absent DNA, TCRdb's TRBD1 call cannot be checked. The CDR3 runs 18 residues. CDR1 is SGDLS and CDR2 is YYNGEE in the germline V gene. CDR3: CASSSQLARGQGVTEAFF.

The rearrangement joins TRBV7-9 to TRBJ2-5; TCRdb reports TRBD1, a call that lacks DNA to check it against. CDR1 is SEHNR, CDR2 FQNEAQ, per germline (reference sequence). The CDR3 contains 17 residues. The CDR3 spells CASSSTSWDREEETQYF. Variable domain in full (rest from reference TRBV7-9 and TRBJ2-5): DTGVSQNPRHKITKRGQNVTFRCDPISEHNRLYWYRQTLGQGPEFLTYFQNEAQLEKSRLLSDRFSAERPKGSFSTLEIQRTEQGDSAMYLCASSSTSWDREEETQYFGPGTRLLVL.

The gene calls are TRBV12-3 or TRBV12-4 and TRBJ2-5; the TRBD1 assignment by TCRdb is unverifiable without DNA. The CDR3 covers 14 residues. CDR3 sequence reads: CASSHVGGQETQYF.

This chain connects TRBV10-3 to TRBJ1-5; TCRdb gives TRBD1 as the D gene, but with no DNA this cannot be confirmed. Germline V gene sequence: CDR1 ENHRY, CDR2 SYGVKD. This CDR3 comprises 13 residues. The CDR3 sequence is CASTGSLNQPQHF.

This rearrangement joins TRBV7-2 to TRBJ1-5; TCRdb lists TRBD1, though no DNA is available to test this call. Germline V lookup: CDR1 SGHTA, CDR2 FQGNSA. CDR3 length: 15 residues. CDR3 region: CASSWGQGGTEPQHF.

J is TRBJ2-6 and V is TRBV6-5; the D gene TCRdb calls, TRBD1, cannot be checked with no DNA. Germline V gene sequence: CDR1 MNHEY, CDR2 SVGAGI. This CDR3 contains 15 residues. The CDR3 loop is CASSRDREGANVLTF.

This chain connects TRBV20-1 to TRBJ1-4. There are 13 residues in the CDR3. The germline CDR1 and CDR2 sequences are DFQATT and SNEGSKA (reference sequence). This CDR3 is CSANVVTNEKLFF.

This chain links TRBV24-1 with TRBJ2-3; TCRdb's D call of TRBD2 is untestable without DNA. The CDR3 extends over 17 amino acids. The germline CDR1 and CDR2 sequences are KGHDR and SFDVKD. CDR3 amino acids: CATSDSSIAASTDTQYF.